These 17 T cell receptor beta chains originate from one sample sequenced in a study of cytotoxic CD8 clonotypes in ibrutinib-treated CLL (dated by TCRdb to the early 2020s). The library was built by means of the immunoSEQ multiplex PCR assay. What TCRdb holds here is the immuneACCESS table cut down to in-frame rearrangements. Part of the clones is not present; checked against another copy, under half of the missing clones reflect an unresolved V gene, and the others are unexplained. The sample contains 130,000 or so clones, over 60% of them found a single time. Of the sample, roughly 12% falls within the top ten clones. The sample's time point label is to be understood as: approximately 11 months on ibrutinib. The material was PBMCs, obtained after 12 months of ibrutinib treatment. The receptors derive from a human donor with chronic lymphocytic leukemia.

The rearrangement uses TRBV6-5 and TRBJ2-5, with D perhaps given as TRBD1 or TRBD2 (6 bases each). The germline V gene has CDR1 MNHEY and CDR2 SVGAGI. V gave up 8 bases and J gave up 7 bases, with 20 bases separating them. The CDR3 extends over 14 amino acids. The CDR3 sequence is CASAAVGGGRTQYF. The DNA of the CDR3 is TGTGCCAGCGCCGCAGTCGGGGGCGGCCGGACCCAGTACTTC.

The table lists this clone with a few counts. The chain recombines TRBV29-1 with TRBJ1-1; D is unclear. V was trimmed by 6 bases and J by 4 bases, leaving 12 bases between them. The CDR3 runs 12 residues. CDR1 is SQVTM and CDR2 is ANQGSEA in the germline V gene. The CDR3 protein is CSVFSEATEAFF. Here the CDR3 DNA reads TGCAGCGTATTCAGTGAAGCCACTGAAGCTTTCTTT.

This chain links TRBV14 with TRBJ2-2; possibly TRBD2 for D (5 bases). Trimming left V 2 bases short and J 3 bases short, with 13 bases between. This CDR3 has 16 residues. Germline V gene data show CDR1 as SGHDN and CDR2 as FVKESK. The CDR3, as DNA: TGTGCCAGCAGCCAATACATGAGGGAGTACACCGGGGAGCTGTTTTTT. Translated: CASSQYMREYTGELFF.

The chain joins TRBV14 to TRBJ2-7; the D gene is possibly TRBD1 (7 bases). The CDR3 is 16 residues long. Germline CDR1 is SGHDN and CDR2 is FVKESK. Trimming pared 0 bases from V and 2 bases from J, leaving 14 bases between. CDR3 bases: TGTGCCAGCAGCCAAGATTTGGCAGGGGGGACCTACGAGCAGTACTTC. Translating it yields CASSQDLAGGTYEQYF. The whole variable domain, remainder taken from reference TRBV14 and TRBJ2-7, is EAGVTQFPSHSVIEKGQTVTLRCDPISGHDNLYWYRRVMGKEIKFLLHFVKESKQDESGMPNNRFLAERTGGTYSTLKVQPAELEDSGVYFCASSQDLAGGTYEQYFGPGTRLTVT.

This clone was seen a single time. The chain uses TRBV7-9 and TRBJ2-3; D tentatively reads TRBD1 or TRBD2 (6 bases each). The germline CDR1 and CDR2 sequences are SEHNR and FQNEAQ (reference sequence). This CDR3 is built from 15 residues. Between the trimmed V and J ends, which lost 7 bases and 5 bases, there was a span of 19 bases. The CDR3 reads CASIEYPGARDTQYF. In DNA, the CDR3 is TGTGCCAGCATCGAATACCCGGGGGCGCGAGATACGCAGTATTTT.

The chain has TRBV7-7 and TRBJ2-3, with TRBD2 as a possible D gene (5 bases). Germline V lookup: CDR1 SSHAT, CDR2 FNYEAQ (reference sequence). This CDR3 is built from 15 residues. V was clipped by 3 bases and J by 0 bases, with 10 bases between them. DNA for the CDR3: TGTGCCAGCAGCTTTTCCCCGGGAAGCACAGATACGCAGTATTTT. It specifies CASSFSPGSTDTQYF.

This clone was seen once. The rearrangement joins TRBV28 to TRBJ1-4; D is unresolved. The CDR3 spans 15 residues. The germline CDR1 and CDR2 sequences are MDHEN and SYDVKM. Trimming removed 6 bases at V and 3 bases at J, with 14 bases between. This CDR3 reads CASRYHGPANEKLFF. The DNA for the CDR3 is TGTGCCAGCAGATATCACGGGCCAGCTAATGAAAAACTGTTTTTT.

The chain has TRBV18 and TRBJ1-4; 7 bases fit TRBD1. This CDR3 has 14 amino acids. Germline CDR1 and CDR2: KGHSH and LQKENI. The V and J ends lost 6 bases and 3 bases, in that order; junction bases with no gene match: 4. The CDR3 region is CASSQGQSNEKLFF. In DNA form, the CDR3 reads TGTGCCAGCTCCCAGGGACAGTCTAATGAAAAACTGTTTTTT.

The chain employs TRBV19 and TRBJ2-7, with 8 bases identical to TRBD1. V dropped 4 bases and J dropped 3; count of bases not matched to a gene: 8. Looked up from germline, CDR1 is LNHDA and CDR2 is SQIVND (reference sequence). The CDR3 loop spans 15 amino acids. The CDR3 reads CASSRTGTGDYEQYF. CDR3 nucleotide sequence: TGTGCCAGTAGTAGGACCGGGACAGGCGACTACGAGCAGTACTTC. The whole variable domain, remainder taken from reference TRBV19 and TRBJ2-7, is DGGITQSPKYLFRKEGQNVTLSCEQNLNHDAMYWYRQDPGQGLRLIYYSQIVNDFQKGDIAEGYSVSREKKESFPLTVTSAQKNPTAFYLCASSRTGTGDYEQYFGPGTRLTVT.

The gene calls are TRBV7-2 and TRBJ2-7, with 10 bases aligning to TRBD2. This CDR3 contains 13 residues. The V gene's germline CDR1 is SGHTA and CDR2 FQGNSA. J lost 7 bases, V lost 11 bases, and 11 bases had no gene match. This CDR3 reads CAQDRLAGVEQYF. The CDR3 DNA follows: TGTGCCCAGGATCGGCTAGCGGGGGTTGAGCAGTACTTC.

V and J are TRBV4-2 and TRBJ2-7, with D maybe TRBD1 (5 bases). The V end lost 5 bases, the J end lost 2 bases, and 22 bases lay between the germline ends. The CDR3 runs 17 residues. The germline V gene encodes CDR1 LGHNA and CDR2 YNFKEQ. The CDR3 region is CASSLVVTRDGTYEQYF. DNA for the CDR3: TGTGCCAGCAGCTTGGTAGTTACCAGGGATGGTACCTACGAGCAGTACTTC.

The CDR3 DNA reads TGCGCCAGCAGCTCCCAGACTAGTTATGAGCAGTTCTTC. Translated, it gives CASSSQTSYEQFF. V is TRBV5-1 and J is TRBJ2-1; weak D call: TRBD2 (6 bases). V was pared by 3 bases and J by 8 bases, with 12 bases between. Germline CDR1 is SGHRS and CDR2 is YFSETQ. CDR3 size: 13 residues.

The rearrangement joins TRBV5-4 to TRBJ2-1, with 13 positions matching TRBD2. The CDR3 extends over 15 amino acids. Germline V lookup: CDR1 SGHNT, CDR2 YYREEE (reference sequence). With 3 bases clipped from V and 8 bases from J, the junction kept 5 bases outside the gene matches. In DNA, the CDR3 is TGTGCCAGCAGCTATACTAGCGGGAGGGAACATGAGCAGTTCTTC. Translation: CASSYTSGREHEQFF.

The rearrangement uses TRBV6-5 and TRBJ1-2, with TRBD1 matching 7 bases. This CDR3 spans 15 amino acids. CDR1 MNHEY and CDR2 SVGAGI come from the germline V gene. V was clipped by 6 bases and J by 4 bases; unmatched bases: 11. CDR3 residues: CASRRHNRGGYGYTF. CDR3 nucleotide sequence: TGTGCCAGCAGGAGACACAACAGGGGCGGCTATGGCTACACCTTC.

The genes are TRBV5-1 and TRBJ1-1; D unresolved. This CDR3 contains 15 residues. V was trimmed by 1 base and J by 0 bases, leaving 10 bases between them. Germline loops: CDR1 SGHRS, CDR2 YFSETQ. This CDR3 reads CASSLSENMNTEAFF. In DNA, the CDR3 is TGCGCCAGCAGCTTGTCGGAAAACATGAACACTGAAGCTTTCTTT.

The chain uses TRBV29-1 and TRBJ2-1; 7 bases are a match to TRBD1. CDR3 length: 12 residues. The germline V gene has CDR1 SQVTM and CDR2 ANQGSEA. V lost 7 bases to trimming and J lost 1 base; unmatched junction nucleotides: 1. The CDR3 region is CSGGQSYNEQFF. For the CDR3, the DNA is TGCAGCGGGGGACAGTCCTACAATGAGCAGTTCTTC.

The chain combines TRBV7-9 with TRBJ2-7, with 8 bases that match TRBD2. The J segment lost 2 bases and the V segment lost 4 bases, leaving 7 bases of the junction unmatched. Germline CDR1 SEHNR, CDR2 FQNEAQ (reference sequence). This CDR3 region has 15 residues. CDR3 in DNA: TGTGCCAGCAGCTCAGGGACTAGTAGCGCCTACGAGCAGTACTTC. It specifies CASSSGTSSAYEQYF.